Reported below is one TCR beta chain. These data come from a study of blood T cell repertoires in COVID-19. The wider study: Samples taken during acute and convalescent COVID-19 were collected in the United States, Italy and Spain. PBMCs, B-cell-depleted T cells, or T cells were the source of the cDNA or gDNA that made up the material.

It was during active infection that Seattle patients were enrolled and then longitudinally followed. In the authors' methods: Amplified reference gene primers provided the basis for estimating nucleated cell counts. Assay: immunoSEQ multiplex PCR; the TCRdb copy retains only in-frame clones and omits some. The V and J calls and clone size come from that table; D and trimming were worked out from the DNA. The sample contains around 110,000 clones, about 79% of which appear only once. The source material was peripheral blood. The sequence came from an elderly man with COVID-19, enrolled during active disease.

The CDR3 here is CSASGTGTGGDTGELFF. CDR3 DNA: TGCAGTGCTAGTGGAACCGGGACAGGGGGCGACACCGGGGAGCTGTTTTTT. The chain joins TRBV20-1 to TRBJ2-2; 12 bases match TRBD1. Per germline, CDR1 DFQATT and CDR2 SNEGSKA (reference sequence). The CDR3 is 17 residues long. V dropped 3 bases and J dropped 3; count of bases not matched to a gene: 8.